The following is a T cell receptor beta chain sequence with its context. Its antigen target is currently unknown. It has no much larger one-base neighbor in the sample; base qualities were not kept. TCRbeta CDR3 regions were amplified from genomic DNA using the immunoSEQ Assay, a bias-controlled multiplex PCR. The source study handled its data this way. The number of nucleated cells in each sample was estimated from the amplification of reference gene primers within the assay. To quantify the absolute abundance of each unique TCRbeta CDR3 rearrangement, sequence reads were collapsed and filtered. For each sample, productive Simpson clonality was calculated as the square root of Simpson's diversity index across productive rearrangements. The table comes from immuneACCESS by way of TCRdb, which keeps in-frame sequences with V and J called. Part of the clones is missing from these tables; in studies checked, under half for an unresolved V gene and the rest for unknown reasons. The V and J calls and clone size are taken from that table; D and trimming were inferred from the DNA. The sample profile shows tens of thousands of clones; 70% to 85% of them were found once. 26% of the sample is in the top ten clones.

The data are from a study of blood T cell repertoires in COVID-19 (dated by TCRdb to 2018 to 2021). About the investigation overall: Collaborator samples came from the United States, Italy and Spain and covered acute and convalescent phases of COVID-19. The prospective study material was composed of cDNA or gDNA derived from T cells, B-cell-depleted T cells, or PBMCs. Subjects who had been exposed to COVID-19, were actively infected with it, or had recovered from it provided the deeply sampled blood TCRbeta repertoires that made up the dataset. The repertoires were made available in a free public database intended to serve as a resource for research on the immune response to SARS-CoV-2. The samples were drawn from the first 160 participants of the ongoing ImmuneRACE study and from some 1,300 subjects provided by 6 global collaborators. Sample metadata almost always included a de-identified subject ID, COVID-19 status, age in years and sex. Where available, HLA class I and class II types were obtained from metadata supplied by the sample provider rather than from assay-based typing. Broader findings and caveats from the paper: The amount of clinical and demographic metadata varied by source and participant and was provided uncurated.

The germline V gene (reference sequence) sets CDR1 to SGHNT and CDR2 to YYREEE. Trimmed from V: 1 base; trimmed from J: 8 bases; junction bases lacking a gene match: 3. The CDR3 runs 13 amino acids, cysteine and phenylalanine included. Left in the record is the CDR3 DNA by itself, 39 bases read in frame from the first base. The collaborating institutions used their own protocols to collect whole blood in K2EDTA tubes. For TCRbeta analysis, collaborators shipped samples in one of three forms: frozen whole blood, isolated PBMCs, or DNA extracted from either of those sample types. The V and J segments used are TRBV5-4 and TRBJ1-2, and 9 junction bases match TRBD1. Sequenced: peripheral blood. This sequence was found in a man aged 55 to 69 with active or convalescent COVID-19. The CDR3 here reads CASSLRTGDGYTF. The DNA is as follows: TGTGCCAGCAGCTTGAGGACAGGGGACGGCTACACCTTC.